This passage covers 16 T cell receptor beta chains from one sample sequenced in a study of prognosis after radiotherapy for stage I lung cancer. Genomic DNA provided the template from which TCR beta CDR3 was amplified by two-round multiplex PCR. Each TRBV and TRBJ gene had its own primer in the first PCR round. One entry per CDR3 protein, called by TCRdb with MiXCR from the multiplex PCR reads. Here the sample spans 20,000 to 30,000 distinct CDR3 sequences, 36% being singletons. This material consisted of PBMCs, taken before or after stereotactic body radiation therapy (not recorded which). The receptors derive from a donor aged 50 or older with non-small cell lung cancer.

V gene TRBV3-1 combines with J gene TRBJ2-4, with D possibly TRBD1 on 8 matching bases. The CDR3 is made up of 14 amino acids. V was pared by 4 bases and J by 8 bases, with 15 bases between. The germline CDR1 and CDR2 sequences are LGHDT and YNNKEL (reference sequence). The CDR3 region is CASSLRTGRDIQYF. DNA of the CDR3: TGTGCCAGCAGCCTCCGGACAGGGAGGGACATTCAGTACTTC.

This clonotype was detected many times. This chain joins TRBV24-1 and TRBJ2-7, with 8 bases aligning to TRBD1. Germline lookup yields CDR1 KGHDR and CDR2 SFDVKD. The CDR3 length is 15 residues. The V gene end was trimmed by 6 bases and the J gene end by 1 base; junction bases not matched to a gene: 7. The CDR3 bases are TGTGCCACCAGTCCCTCCGGGACAGGATCCTACGAGCAGTACTTC. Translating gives CATSPSGTGSYEQYF.

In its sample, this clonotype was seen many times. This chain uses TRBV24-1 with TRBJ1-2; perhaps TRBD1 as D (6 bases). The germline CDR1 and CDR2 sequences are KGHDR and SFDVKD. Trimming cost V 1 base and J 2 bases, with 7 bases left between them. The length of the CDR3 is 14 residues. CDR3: CATSDFDRNYGYTF. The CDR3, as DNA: TGTGCCACCAGTGATTTTGACAGGAACTATGGCTACACCTTC.

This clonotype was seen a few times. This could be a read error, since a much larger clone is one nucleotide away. The CDR3 DNA reads as TGCGCCAGCAGCCTCTTTACTAGCGGGAGTAATGAGCAGTTCTTC. Translated, it gives CASSLFTSGSNEQFF. The chain has TRBV5-1 and TRBJ2-1; 11 bases line up with TRBD2. The CDR3 covers 15 residues. Trimming took 4 bases from V and 7 from J; bases not matched to a gene: 7. The germline CDR1 and CDR2 sequences are SGHRS and YFSETQ.

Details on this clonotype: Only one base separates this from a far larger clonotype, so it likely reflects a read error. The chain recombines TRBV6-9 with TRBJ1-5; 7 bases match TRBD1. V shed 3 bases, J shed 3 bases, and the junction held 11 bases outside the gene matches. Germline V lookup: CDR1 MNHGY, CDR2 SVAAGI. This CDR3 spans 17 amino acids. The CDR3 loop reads CASSYTVTGKSNQPQHF. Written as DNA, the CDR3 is TGTGCCAGCAGTTACACAGTGACAGGGAAGTCCAATCAGCCCCAGCATTTT.

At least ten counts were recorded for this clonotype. CDR3 nucleotides: TGTGCCACCAGTGCGGGACGGGGAATCAACACCGGGGAGCTGTTTTTT. Translated: CATSAGRGINTGELFF. The chain joins TRBV24-1 to TRBJ2-2; D is possibly TRBD1 or TRBD2 (5 bases each). V shed 5 bases and J shed 2 bases, with 14 bases lying between them. This CDR3 region has 16 residues. Per germline, CDR1 KGHDR and CDR2 SFDVKD.

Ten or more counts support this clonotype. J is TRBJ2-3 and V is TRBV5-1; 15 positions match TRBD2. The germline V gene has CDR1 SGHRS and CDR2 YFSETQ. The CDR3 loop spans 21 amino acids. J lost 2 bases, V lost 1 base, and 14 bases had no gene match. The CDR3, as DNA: TGCGCCAGCAGCTTGCAGTCGGGACTAGCGGGAGGCCGGGGCCTCACAGATACGCAGTATTTT. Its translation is CASSLQSGLAGGRGLTDTQYF. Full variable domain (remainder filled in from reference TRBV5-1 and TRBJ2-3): KAGVTQTPRYLIKTRGQQVTLSCSPISGHRSVSWYQQTPGQGLQFLFEYFSETQRNKGNFPGRFSGRQFSNSRSEMNVSTLELGDSALYLCASSLQSGLAGGRGLTDTQYFGPGTRLTVL.

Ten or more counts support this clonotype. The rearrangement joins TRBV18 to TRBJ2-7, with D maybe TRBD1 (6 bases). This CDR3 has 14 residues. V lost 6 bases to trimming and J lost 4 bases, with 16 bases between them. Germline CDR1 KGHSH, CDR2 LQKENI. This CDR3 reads CASSPTAQGYEQYF. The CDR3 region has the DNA TGTGCCAGCTCCCCGACAGCACAGGGATACGAGCAGTACTTC.

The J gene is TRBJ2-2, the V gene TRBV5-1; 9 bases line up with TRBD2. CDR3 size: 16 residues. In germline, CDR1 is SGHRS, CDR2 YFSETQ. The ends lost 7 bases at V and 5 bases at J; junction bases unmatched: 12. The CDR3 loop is CASYPGAGGRTGELFF. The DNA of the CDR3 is TGCGCCAGCTATCCCGGAGCGGGAGGAAGGACCGGGGAGCTGTTTTTT.

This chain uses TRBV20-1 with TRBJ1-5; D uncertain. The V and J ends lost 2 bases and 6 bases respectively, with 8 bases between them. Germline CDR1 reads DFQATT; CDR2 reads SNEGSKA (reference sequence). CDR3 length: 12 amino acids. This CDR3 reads CSARSVTQPQHF. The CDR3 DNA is TGCAGTGCTAGATCGGTTACTCAGCCCCAGCATTTT.

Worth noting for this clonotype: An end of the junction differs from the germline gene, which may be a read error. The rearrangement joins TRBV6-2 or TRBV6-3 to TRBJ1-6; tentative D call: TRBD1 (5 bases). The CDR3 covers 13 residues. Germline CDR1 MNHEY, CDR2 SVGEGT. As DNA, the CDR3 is TGTGCCACGGGAGGGACGTTGGATTCACCCCTAAACTTT. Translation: CATGGTLDSPLNF.

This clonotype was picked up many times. For the CDR3, the DNA is TGTGCCAGCGGGACTAGCGGGAGAGGTGCTCCCTACGAGCAGTACTTC. This translates into CASGTSGRGAPYEQYF. This rearrangement joins TRBV5-4 to TRBJ2-7, with TRBD2 matching 14 bases. The CDR3 contains 16 residues. The germline CDR1 and CDR2 sequences are SGHNT and YYREEE (reference sequence). The trim removed 7 bases at V and 2 bases at J, leaving 8 bases unmatched.

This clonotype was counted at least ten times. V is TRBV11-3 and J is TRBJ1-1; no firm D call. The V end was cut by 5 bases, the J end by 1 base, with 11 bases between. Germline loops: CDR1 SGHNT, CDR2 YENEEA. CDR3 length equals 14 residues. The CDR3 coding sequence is TGTGCCAGCAGCCCTCATCTTGGGAACACTGAAGCTTTCTTT. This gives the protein CASSPHLGNTEAFF.

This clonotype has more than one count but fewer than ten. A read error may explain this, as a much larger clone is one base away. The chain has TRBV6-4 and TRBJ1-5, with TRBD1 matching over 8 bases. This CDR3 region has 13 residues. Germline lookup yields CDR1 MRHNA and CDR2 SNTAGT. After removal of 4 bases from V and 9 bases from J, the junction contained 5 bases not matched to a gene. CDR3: CASSGRQGTPQHF. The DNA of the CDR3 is TGTGCCAGCAGTGGAAGACAGGGGACGCCCCAGCATTTT.

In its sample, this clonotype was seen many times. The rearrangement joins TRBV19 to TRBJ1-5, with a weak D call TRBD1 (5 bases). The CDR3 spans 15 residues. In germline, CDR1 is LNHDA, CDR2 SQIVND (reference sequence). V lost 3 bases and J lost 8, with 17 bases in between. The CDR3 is CASSIGGTSAKPQHF. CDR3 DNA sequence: TGTGCCAGTAGTATTGGGGGGACTAGTGCGAAGCCCCAGCATTTT.

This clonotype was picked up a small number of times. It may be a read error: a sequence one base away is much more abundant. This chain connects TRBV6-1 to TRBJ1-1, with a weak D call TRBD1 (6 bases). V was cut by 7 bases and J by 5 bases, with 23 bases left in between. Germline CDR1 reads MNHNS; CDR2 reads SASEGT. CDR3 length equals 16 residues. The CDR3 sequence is CASITQLGGRRTEAFF. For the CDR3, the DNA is TGTGCCAGCATTACCCAACTGGGGGGCCGGAGGACTGAAGCTTTCTTT.